The text below deals with one T cell receptor (beta chain). The sample is drawn from a study of blood T cell repertoires in COVID-19. Trimming pared 1 base from V and 3 bases from J, leaving 10 bases between. Per germline, CDR1 SGHTA and CDR2 FQGNSA. The CDR3 covers 15 residues. Original analysis: Estimates of nucleated cell counts were drawn from the amplification of reference gene primers. Profiling relied on immunoSEQ multiplex PCR, and the TCRdb table lists in-frame clones only, not all of them. V and J calls and clone size follow that table, whereas D and trimming were derived from the DNA. Found here are fewer than 130,000 clones, roughly 71% of them singletons; the top ten hold less than 6.5%.

Input material: peripheral blood. The receptor was isolated from an elderly man with acute or convalescent COVID-19. V and J are TRBV7-2 and TRBJ2-1; D perhaps matches TRBD2 (6 bases). The CDR3 loop reads CASSLGGANYNEQFF. The CDR3 region has the DNA TGTGCCAGCAGCTTAGGCGGGGCTAACTACAATGAGCAGTTCTTC.